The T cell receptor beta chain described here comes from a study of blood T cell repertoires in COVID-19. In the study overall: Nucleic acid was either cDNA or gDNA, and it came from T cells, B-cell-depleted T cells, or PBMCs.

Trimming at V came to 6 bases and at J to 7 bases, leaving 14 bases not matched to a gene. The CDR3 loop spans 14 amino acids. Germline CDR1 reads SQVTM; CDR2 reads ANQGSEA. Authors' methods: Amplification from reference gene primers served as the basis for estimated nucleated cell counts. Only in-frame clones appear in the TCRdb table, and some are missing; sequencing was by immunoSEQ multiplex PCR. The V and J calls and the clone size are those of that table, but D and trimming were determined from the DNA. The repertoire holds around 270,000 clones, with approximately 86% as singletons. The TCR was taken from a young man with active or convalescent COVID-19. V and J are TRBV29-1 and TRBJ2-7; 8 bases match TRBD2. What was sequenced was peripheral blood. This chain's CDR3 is CSVRSAGGPREQYF. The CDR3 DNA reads TGCAGCGTACGGAGCGCGGGGGGCCCTAGGGAGCAGTACTTC.